Below are 18 T cell receptor beta chains sequenced from a single sample in a study of CD8 T cells in Susac syndrome. Random hexamers were used to reverse transcribe the RNA input (about 0.45 to 1 ug). TCRdb redid the calling of the immunoSEQ multiplex PCR reads with MiXCR, one entry per CDR3 protein. The sample lists about 140,000 distinct CDR3 sequences, 90% to 97% seen once, with 0.084% in the top ten. Sequencing was carried out using CD4+ T cells from PBMCs. These receptors were collected from a human donor with Susac syndrome.

The J gene is TRBJ1-1, the V gene TRBV4-1; D gene ambiguous. CDR3 size: 13 residues. Trimming shortened V by 8 bases and J by 0 bases, and 10 bases separated the two germline ends. The V gene's germline CDR1 is MGHRA and CDR2 YSYEKL. The CDR3 is CASGFTLNTEAFF. In DNA, the CDR3 is TGCGCCAGCGGGTTCACGTTGAACACTGAAGCTTTCTTT.

J is TRBJ1-5 and V is TRBV7-8, with TRBD1 matching over 8 bases. This CDR3 spans 13 amino acids. Unmatched junction bases numbered 4, after V lost 5 bases and J lost 7 bases. CDR1 and CDR2 (germline): SGHVS, FQNEAQ. The CDR3 sequence: CASSQDREQPQHF. The CDR3 DNA reads as TGTGCCAGCAGCCAGGACAGGGAACAGCCCCAGCATTTT.

The chain links TRBV29-1 to TRBJ2-1; 7 bases map to TRBD1. Per germline, CDR1 SQVTM and CDR2 ANQGSEA. This CDR3 region has 14 residues. Trimming cost V 1 base and J 5 bases; bases outside gene matches: 5. CDR3 region: CSVEVGTVNNEQFF. CDR3 DNA: TGCAGCGTTGAAGTGGGGACAGTAAACAATGAGCAGTTCTTC.

The chain uses TRBV12-3 or TRBV12-4 and TRBJ1-5, with TRBD1 matching 8 bases. This CDR3 region has 13 residues. V lost 3 bases, J lost 10 bases, and 5 bases stayed unmatched. Here the CDR3 reads CASSFGQGIPQHF. CDR3 nucleotides: TGTGCCAGCAGTTTCGGACAGGGAATTCCCCAGCATTTT.

The chain links TRBV20-1 to TRBJ2-1; D may be TRBD2 (6 bases). Germline V lookup: CDR1 DFQATT, CDR2 SNEGSKA (reference sequence). CDR3 length equals 14 residues. Trimming took off 8 bases at V and 1 base at J, with 15 bases between the two ends. CDR3 loop: CSSFGRDSYNEQFF. The CDR3 DNA is TGCAGTTCCTTCGGGCGGGATTCCTACAATGAGCAGTTCTTC.

The V call is TRBV7-9, the J call TRBJ2-5; possible D gene TRBD2, 6 bases. CDR3 size: 14 residues. The V end was cut by 4 bases, the J end by 1 base, with 10 bases between. The germline CDR1 and CDR2 sequences are SEHNR and FQNEAQ (reference sequence). The CDR3 nucleotides are TGTGCCAGCAGCTCCCTTAGCGGCCAAGAGACCCAGTACTTC. It codes for CASSSLSGQETQYF.

The chain joins TRBV29-1 to TRBJ2-7, with D maybe TRBD1 (7 bases). V lost 3 bases, J lost 6 bases, and 18 bases lay in between. Germline V CDR1 and CDR2: SQVTM, ANQGSEA. The CDR3 has 14 amino acids. The CDR3 coding sequence is TGCAGCGTTGACAGGGGGGAATTCCAAGGCGAGCAGTACTTC. Its translation: CSVDRGEFQGEQYF.

V gene TRBV6-2 or TRBV6-3 combines with J gene TRBJ1-4; D is uncertain. Between the trimmed V and J ends, which lost 5 bases and 5 bases, there was a span of 18 bases. The CDR3 is 16 amino acids. From germline, CDR1 is MNHEY and CDR2 SVGEGT. Written as DNA, the CDR3 is TGTGCCAGCAGTCCGCTCCTCACAGCCCGGAATGAAAAACTGTTTTTT. It specifies CASSPLLTARNEKLFF.

J is TRBJ2-5 and V is TRBV29-1, with D tentatively TRBD1 (5 bases). CDR1 and CDR2 from the germline V gene are SQVTM and ANQGSEA. The CDR3 has 12 residues. The ends were cut back, 6 bases at V and 5 bases at J, with 13 bases in the middle. CDR3 sequence (DNA): TGCAGCGTGAACTCCAAGGGGGAGACCCAGTACTTC. Translated, it gives CSVNSKGETQYF.

This chain links TRBV6-2 or TRBV6-3 with TRBJ2-1; 11 positions agree with TRBD2. The CDR3 is made up of 14 amino acids. J lost 7 bases, V lost 4 bases, and 3 bases had no gene match. Per germline, CDR1 MNHEY and CDR2 SVGEGT. DNA of the CDR3: TGTGCCAGCAGTTCCCTAGCGGGAGGTAATGAGCAGTTCTTC. This encodes CASSSLAGGNEQFF.

V usage is TRBV9 and J usage is TRBJ2-1, with 8 bases matching TRBD2. The CDR3 is made up of 15 amino acids. V shed 2 bases, J shed 6 bases, and the junction held 7 bases outside the gene matches. Per germline, CDR1 SGDLS and CDR2 YYNGEE. CDR3 DNA: TGTGCCAGCAGCGTCTACCAAGGGACTAGCAATGAGCAGTTCTTC. Its protein product is CASSVYQGTSNEQFF.

The chain recombines TRBV18 with TRBJ1-1, with D possibly matching TRBD1 (6 bases). There are 15 residues in the CDR3. The germline V and J ends were trimmed by 3 bases and 2 bases, with 13 bases remaining between them. Germline V gives CDR1 KGHSH, CDR2 LQKENI. The CDR3 DNA reads TGTGCCAGCTCACCGTGGACAGACCAAAACACTGAAGCTTTCTTT. Its protein is CASSPWTDQNTEAFF. The entire variable domain, with the rest obtained from reference TRBV18 and TRBJ1-1, is as follows: NAGVMQNPRHLVRRRGQEARLRCSPMKGHSHVYWYRQLPEEGLKFMVYLQKENIIDESGMPKERFSAEFPKEGPSILRIQQVVRGDSAAYFCASSPWTDQNTEAFFGQGTRLTVV.

V is TRBV4-1 and J is TRBJ1-5; the D is unclear. The CDR3 spans 15 residues. V dropped 0 bases and J dropped 6 bases, with 12 bases sitting between them. CDR1 is MGHRA and CDR2 is YSYEKL in the germline V gene. The CDR3 DNA is TGCGCCAGCAGCCAAGAGGGCGTCCTCCCTCAGCCCCAGCATTTT. Translated: CASSQEGVLPQPQHF.

Turning to this clonotype: At one of its ends the junction is not consistent with the germline gene, which may arise from a read error. The V gene is TRBV20-1, the J gene TRBJ2-7; TRBD2 might be the D (5 bases). CDR3 size: 14 residues. Germline V CDR1 and CDR2: DFQATT, SNEGSKA (reference sequence). The CDR3 nucleotides are TGCAGTGCTAGAGATTTAAGCGGAACCTACGTGCAGTACTTC. It yields the protein CSARDLSGTYVQYF.

This clonotype was detected only once. This chain links TRBV2 with TRBJ2-7; TRBD1 agrees at 7 bases. This CDR3 contains 15 residues. CDR1 is SNHLY, CDR2 FYNNEI, per germline. The trim removed 6 bases at V and 0 bases at J, leaving 8 bases unmatched. CDR3 sequence: CASRADRASSYEQYF. The CDR3 coding sequence is TGTGCCAGCAGAGCAGACAGGGCGAGCTCCTACGAGCAGTACTTC. The full variable domain, rest sourced from reference TRBV2 and TRBJ2-7, is EPEVTQTPSHQVTQMGQEVILRCVPISNHLYFYWYRQILGQKVEFLVSFYNNEISEKSEIFDDQFSVERPDGSNFTLKIRSTKLEDSAMYFCASRADRASSYEQYFGPGTRLTVT.

The chain recombines TRBV24-1 with TRBJ2-3; D ambiguous. Germline V gives CDR1 KGHDR, CDR2 SFDVKD. Trimming took 3 bases from V and 2 from J, leaving 8 bases between them. The CDR3 is 14 amino acids. The CDR3, as DNA: TGTGCCACCAGTGATGCAGGTAACACAGATACGCAGTATTTT. Translated: CATSDAGNTDTQYF.

The rearrangement joins TRBV4-1 to TRBJ2-1, with 10 bases aligning to TRBD1. Unmatched junction bases numbered 11, after V lost 3 bases and J lost 6 bases. From germline, CDR1 is MGHRA and CDR2 YSYEKL. The length of the CDR3 is 17 residues. CDR3: CASSHVGRDRGGNEQFF. The CDR3 DNA sequence: TGCGCCAGCAGCCATGTCGGCCGGGACAGGGGTGGCAATGAGCAGTTCTTC.

V and J are TRBV29-1 and TRBJ2-1; D remains unclear. This CDR3 comprises 11 residues. The germline V gene encodes CDR1 SQVTM and CDR2 ANQGSEA. Trimming took off 7 bases at V and 7 bases at J, with 11 bases between the two ends. CDR3: CSATFGNEQFF. The CDR3 DNA reads TGCAGCGCGACTTTCGGGAATGAGCAGTTCTTC.